Below are 3 T cell receptor beta chains sequenced from a single sample in a study of breast tumors, draining lymph nodes, adjacent tissues. TCRdb independently ran MiXCR on the multiplex PCR reads; one entry per CDR3 protein. This table has some 100,000 distinct CDR3 sequences, 21% appearing once. Breast cancer patients provided tissue from their axillary draining lymph nodes. Specimen: axillary lymph node tissue. The receptors were sampled from a female donor with breast cancer. Some clones in this sample may be carry-over from other donors' samples.

Turning to this clonotype: This may stem from a read error, because a much larger clone lies one nucleotide away. The chain couples TRBV19 to TRBJ1-5, with TRBD1 matching 10 bases. Germline loops: CDR1 LNHDA, CDR2 SQIVND (reference sequence). The CDR3 contains 16 residues. CDR3 amino acids: CVSRPGTGARNQPQHF. The CDR3 DNA reads as TGTGTCAGTAGGCCCGGGACAGGGGCACGAAATCAGCCCCAGCATTTT.

This clonotype was seen ten or more times. The chain recombines TRBV9 with TRBJ2-1; D gene ambiguous. Deletions cut 0 bases from V and 4 bases from J, with 8 bases between. Germline CDR1 reads SGDLS; CDR2 reads YYNGEE. The CDR3 contains 14 residues. In DNA form, the CDR3 reads TGTGCCAGCAGCGTAGGTGTTAGTTACAATGAGCAGTTCTTC. Its translation: CASSVGVSYNEQFF.

Notes on this clonotype: This may be a read error: a much more frequent sequence differs by one nucleotide. The chain links TRBV11-2 to TRBJ2-3; D not resolved. CDR3 length: 11 residues. Germline V gene sequence: CDR1 SGHAT, CDR2 FQNNGV. The CDR3 reads CASSLPDTRYF. DNA of the CDR3: TGTGCCAGCAGCTTACCAGATACGCGGTATTTT. Supplemented by reference TRBV11-2 and TRBJ2-3, the full variable domain reads EAGVAQSPRYKIIEKRQSVAFWCNPISGHATLYWYQQILGQGPKLLIQFQNNGVVDDSQLPKDRFSAERLKGVDSTLKIQPAKLEDSAVYLCASSLPDTRYFGPGTRLTVL.